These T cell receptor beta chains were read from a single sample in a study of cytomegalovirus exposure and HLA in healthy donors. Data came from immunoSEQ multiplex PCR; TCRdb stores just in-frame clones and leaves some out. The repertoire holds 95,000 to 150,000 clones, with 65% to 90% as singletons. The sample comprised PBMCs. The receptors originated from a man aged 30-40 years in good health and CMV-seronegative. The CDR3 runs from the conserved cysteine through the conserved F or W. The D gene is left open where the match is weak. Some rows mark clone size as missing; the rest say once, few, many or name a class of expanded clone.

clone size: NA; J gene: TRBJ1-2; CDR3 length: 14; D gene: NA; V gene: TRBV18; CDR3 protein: CASSPRGQNYGYTF; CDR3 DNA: TGTGCCAGCTCACCAAGAGGACAGAACTATGGCTACACCTTC
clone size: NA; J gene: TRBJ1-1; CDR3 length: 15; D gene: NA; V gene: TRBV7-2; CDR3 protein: CASSFGWGMNTEAFF; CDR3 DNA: TGTGCCAGCAGCTTTGGGTGGGGCATGAACACTGAAGCTTTCTTT
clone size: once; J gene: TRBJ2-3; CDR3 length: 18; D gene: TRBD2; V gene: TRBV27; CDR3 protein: CASSSLAGGTSSTDTQYF; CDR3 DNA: TGTGCCAGCAGTTCTCTAGCGGGGGGTACTTCTAGCACAGATACGCAGTATTTT
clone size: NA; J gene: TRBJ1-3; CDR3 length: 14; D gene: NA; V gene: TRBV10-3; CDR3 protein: CAISPDTSGNTIYF; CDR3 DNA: TGTGCCATCAGCCCCGACACCTCCGGAAACACCATATATTTT
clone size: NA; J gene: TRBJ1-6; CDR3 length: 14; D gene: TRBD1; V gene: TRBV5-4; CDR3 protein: CASSPRDRGSPLHF; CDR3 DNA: TGTGCCAGCAGCCCCCGGGACAGGGGATCACCCCTCCACTTT
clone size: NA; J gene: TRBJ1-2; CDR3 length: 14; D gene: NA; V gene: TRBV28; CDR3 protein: CASSVGVANYGYTF; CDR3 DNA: TGTGCCAGCAGCGTCGGGGTGGCTAACTATGGCTACACCTTC
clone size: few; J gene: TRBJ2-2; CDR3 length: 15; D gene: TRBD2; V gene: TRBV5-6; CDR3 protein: CASSLVAGWTGELFF; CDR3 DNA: TGTGCCAGCAGCTTGGTAGCGGGGTGGACCGGGGAGCTGTTTTTT
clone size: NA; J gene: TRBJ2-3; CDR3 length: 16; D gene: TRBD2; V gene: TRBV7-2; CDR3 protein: CASSLIAGGPLDTQYF; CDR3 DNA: TGTGCCAGCAGCTTAATAGCGGGGGGGCCGTTGGATACGCAGTATTTT
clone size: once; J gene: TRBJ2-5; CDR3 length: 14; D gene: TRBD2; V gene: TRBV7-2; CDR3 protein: CASSRDSGQETQYF; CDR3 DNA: TGTGCCAGCAGCCGAGATAGCGGGCAAGAGACCCAGTACTTC
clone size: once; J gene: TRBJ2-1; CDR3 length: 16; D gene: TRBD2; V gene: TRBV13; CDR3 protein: CASSLLGLAGGNEQFF; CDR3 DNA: TGTGCCAGCAGCTTACTCGGACTAGCGGGGGGCAATGAGCAGTTCTTC
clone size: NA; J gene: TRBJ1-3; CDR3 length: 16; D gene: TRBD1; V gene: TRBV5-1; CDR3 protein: CASSLGGQNSGNTIYF; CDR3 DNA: TGCGCCAGCAGCTTGGGGGGACAGAACTCTGGAAACACCATATATTTT
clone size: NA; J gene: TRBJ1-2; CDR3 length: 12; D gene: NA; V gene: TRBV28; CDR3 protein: CASSSGGKGYTF; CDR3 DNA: TGTGCCAGCAGTTCGGGGGGAAAGGGCTACACCTTC